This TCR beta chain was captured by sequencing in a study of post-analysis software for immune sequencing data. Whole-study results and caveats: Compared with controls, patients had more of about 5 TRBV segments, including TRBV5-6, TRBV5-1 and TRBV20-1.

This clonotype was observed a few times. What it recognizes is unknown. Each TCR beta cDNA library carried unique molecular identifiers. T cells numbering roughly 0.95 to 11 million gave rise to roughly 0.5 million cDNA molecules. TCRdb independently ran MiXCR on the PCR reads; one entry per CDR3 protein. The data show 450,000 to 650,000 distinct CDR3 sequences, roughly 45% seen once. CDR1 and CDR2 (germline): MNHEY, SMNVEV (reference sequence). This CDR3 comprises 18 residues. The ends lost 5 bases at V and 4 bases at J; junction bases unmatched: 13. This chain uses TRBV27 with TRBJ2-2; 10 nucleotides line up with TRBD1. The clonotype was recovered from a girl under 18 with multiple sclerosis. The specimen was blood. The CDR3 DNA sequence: TGTGCCAGCAGTCTCCGACGGGACAGGGGTTTCAGCACCGGGGAGCTGTTTTTT. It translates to CASSLRRDRGFSTGELFF.